This T cell receptor beta chain was retrieved from a study of graft-versus-host responses after intestinal transplantation. The method was immunoSEQ multiplex PCR; TCRdb's version includes in-frame clones alone and lacks a portion of them. The sample has over 100,000 clones, roughly 93% seen once; the top ten hold around 0.12%. Worth noting for this clone: What it recognizes is unknown.

The CDR3 runs to 15 residues. Germline lookup yields CDR1 SGHKS and CDR2 YYEKEE (reference sequence). Trimming cost V 3 bases and J 0 bases, with 11 bases left between them. Sequenced material: unstimulated CD4+ T cells sorted from spleen or lymph node cells, taken before intestinal transplant. This TCR was sampled from a human donor who received an intestinal transplant. The V and J genes are TRBV5-5 and TRBJ2-3, with D possibly being TRBD2 (5 bases). This CDR3 is CASSSDGLSTDTQYF. As DNA, the CDR3 is TGTGCCAGCAGCTCGGACGGACTTAGCACAGATACGCAGTATTTT.